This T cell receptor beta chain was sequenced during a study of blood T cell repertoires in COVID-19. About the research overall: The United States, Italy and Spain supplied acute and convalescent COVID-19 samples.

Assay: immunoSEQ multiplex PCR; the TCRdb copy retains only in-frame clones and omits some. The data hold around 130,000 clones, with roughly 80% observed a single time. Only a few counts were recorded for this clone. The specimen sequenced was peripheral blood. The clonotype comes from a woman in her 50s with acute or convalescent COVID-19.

The CDR3 DNA follows: TGTGCCAGCAGCCGGGACAGCTATAGCAATCAGCCCCAGCATTTT. It translates to CASSRDSYSNQPQHF. The genes are TRBV6-5 and TRBJ1-5; 7 nucleotides agree with TRBD1. CDR3 length equals 15 residues. Germline-derived CDR1 and CDR2 are MNHEY and SVGAGI. The ends lost 6 bases at V and 0 bases at J; junction bases unmatched: 5.